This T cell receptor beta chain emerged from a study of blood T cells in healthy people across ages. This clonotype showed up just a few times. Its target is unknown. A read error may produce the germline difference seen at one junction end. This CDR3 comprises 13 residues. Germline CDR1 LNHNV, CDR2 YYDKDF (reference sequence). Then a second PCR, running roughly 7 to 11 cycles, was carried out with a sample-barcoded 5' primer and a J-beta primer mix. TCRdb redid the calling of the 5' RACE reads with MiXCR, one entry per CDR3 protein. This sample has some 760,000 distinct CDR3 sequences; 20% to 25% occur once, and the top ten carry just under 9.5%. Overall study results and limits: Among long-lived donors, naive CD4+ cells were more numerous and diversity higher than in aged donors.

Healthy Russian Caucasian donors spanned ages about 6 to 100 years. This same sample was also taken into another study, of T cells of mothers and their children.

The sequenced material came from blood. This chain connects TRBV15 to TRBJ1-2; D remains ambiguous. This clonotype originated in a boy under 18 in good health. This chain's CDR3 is CATSRVQGYGYTF. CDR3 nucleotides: TGTGCCACCAGTAGAGTGCAAGGCTATGGCTACACCTTC.